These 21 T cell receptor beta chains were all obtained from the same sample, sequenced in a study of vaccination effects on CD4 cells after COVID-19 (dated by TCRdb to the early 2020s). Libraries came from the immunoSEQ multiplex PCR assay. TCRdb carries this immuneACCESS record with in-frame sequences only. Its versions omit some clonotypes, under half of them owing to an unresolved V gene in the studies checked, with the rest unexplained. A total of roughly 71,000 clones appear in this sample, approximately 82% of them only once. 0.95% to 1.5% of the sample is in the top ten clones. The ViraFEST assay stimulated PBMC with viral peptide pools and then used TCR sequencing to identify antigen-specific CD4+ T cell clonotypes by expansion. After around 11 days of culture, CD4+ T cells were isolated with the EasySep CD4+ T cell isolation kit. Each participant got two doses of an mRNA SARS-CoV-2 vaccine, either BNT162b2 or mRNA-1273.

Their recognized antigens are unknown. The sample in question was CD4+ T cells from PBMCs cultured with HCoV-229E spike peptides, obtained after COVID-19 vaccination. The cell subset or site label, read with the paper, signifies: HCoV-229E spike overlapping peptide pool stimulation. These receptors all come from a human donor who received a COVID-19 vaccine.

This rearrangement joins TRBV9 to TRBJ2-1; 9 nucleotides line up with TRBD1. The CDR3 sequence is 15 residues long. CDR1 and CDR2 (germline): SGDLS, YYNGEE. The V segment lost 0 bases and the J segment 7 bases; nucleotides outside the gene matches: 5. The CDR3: CASSVGDRERNEQFF. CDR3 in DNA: TGTGCCAGCAGCGTAGGGGACAGGGAGAGAAATGAGCAGTTCTTC. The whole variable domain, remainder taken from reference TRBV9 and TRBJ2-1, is DSGVTQTPKHLITATGQRVTLRCSPRSGDLSVYWYQQSLDQGLQFLIQYYNGEERAKGNILERFSAQQFPDLHSELNLSSLELGDSALYFCASSVGDRERNEQFFGPGTRLTVL.

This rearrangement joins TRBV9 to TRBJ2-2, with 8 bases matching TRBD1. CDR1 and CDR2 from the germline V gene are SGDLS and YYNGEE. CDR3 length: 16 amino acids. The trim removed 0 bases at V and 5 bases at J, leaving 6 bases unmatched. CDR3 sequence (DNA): TGTGCCAGCAGCGTAGCAGGACAGGGTGGGACCGGGGAGCTGTTTTTT. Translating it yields CASSVAGQGGTGELFF.

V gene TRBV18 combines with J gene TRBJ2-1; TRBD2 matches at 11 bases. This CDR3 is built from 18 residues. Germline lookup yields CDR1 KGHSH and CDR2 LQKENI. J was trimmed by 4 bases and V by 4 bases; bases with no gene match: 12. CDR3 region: CASSLSQTSGGEYNEQFF. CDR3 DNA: TGTGCCAGCTCACTTTCCCAAACTAGCGGGGGAGAATACAATGAGCAGTTCTTC. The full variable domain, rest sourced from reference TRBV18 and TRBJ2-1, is NAGVMQNPRHLVRRRGQEARLRCSPMKGHSHVYWYRQLPEEGLKFMVYLQKENIIDESGMPKERFSAEFPKEGPSILRIQQVVRGDSAAYFCASSLSQTSGGEYNEQFFGPGTRLTVL.

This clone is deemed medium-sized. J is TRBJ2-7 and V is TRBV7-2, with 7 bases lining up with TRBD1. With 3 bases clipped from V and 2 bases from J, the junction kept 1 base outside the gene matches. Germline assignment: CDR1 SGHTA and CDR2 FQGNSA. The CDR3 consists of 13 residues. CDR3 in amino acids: CASSFGTAYEQYV. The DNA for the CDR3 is TGTGCCAGCAGCTTTGGGACAGCCTACGAGCAGTACGTC.

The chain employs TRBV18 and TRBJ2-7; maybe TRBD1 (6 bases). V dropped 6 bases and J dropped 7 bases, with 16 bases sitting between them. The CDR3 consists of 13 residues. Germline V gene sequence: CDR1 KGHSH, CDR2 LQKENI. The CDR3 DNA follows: TGTGCCAGCTCCCCAGGGTCTCAGGGGGAGCAGTACGTC. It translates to CASSPGSQGEQYV.

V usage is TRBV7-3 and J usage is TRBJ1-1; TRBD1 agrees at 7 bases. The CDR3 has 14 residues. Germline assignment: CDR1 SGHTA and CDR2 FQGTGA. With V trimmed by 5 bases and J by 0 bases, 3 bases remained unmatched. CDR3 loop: CASSPGTVNTEAFF. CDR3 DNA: TGTGCCAGCAGCCCTGGGACAGTGAACACTGAAGCTTTCTTT.

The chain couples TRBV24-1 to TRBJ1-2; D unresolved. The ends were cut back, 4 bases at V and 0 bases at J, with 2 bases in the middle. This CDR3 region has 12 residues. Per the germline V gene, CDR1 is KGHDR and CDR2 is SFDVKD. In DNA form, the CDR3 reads TGTGCCACCAGTGACACTAACTATGGCTACACCTTC. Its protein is CATSDTNYGYTF.

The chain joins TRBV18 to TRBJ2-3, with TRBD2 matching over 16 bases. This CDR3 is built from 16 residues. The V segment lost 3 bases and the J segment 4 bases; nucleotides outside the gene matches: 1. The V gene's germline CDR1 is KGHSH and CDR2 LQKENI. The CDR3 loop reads CASSPGTSGGADTQYF. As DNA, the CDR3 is TGTGCCAGCTCACCCGGGACTAGCGGGGGGGCAGATACGCAGTATTTT.

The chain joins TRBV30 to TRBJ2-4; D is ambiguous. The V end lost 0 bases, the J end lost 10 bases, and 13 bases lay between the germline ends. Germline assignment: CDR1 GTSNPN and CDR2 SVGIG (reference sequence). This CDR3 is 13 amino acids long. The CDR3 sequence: CAWSVLANGIQYF. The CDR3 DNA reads TGTGCCTGGAGTGTACTGGCTAACGGGATTCAGTACTTC.

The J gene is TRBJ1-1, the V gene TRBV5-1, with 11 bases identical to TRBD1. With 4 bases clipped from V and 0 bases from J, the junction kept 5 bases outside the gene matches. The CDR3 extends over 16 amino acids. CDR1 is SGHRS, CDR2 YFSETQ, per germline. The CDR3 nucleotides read TGCGCCAGCAGCATCGGGACAGGGGGGTTGAACACTGAAGCTTTCTTT. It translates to CASSIGTGGLNTEAFF.

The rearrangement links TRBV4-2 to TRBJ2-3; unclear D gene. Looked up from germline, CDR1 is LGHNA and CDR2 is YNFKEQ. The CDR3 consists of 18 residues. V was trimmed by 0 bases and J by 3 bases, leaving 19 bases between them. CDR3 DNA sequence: TGTGCCAGCAGCCAAGAAGGTAGCAGCCCCTTGAGGACAGATACGCAGTATTTT. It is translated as CASSQEGSSPLRTDTQYF.

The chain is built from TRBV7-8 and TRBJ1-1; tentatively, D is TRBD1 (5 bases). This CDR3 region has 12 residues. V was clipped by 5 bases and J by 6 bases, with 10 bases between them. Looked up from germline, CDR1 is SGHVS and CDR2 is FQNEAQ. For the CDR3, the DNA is TGTGCCAGCAGCCTCCGGGGCCCTGAAGCTTTCTTT. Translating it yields CASSLRGPEAFF.

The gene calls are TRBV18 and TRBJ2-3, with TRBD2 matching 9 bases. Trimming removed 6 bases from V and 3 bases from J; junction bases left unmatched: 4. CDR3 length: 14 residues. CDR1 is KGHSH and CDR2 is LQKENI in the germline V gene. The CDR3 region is CASSPGLATDTQYF. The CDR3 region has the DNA TGTGCCAGCTCCCCGGGACTAGCAACAGATACGCAGTATTTT.

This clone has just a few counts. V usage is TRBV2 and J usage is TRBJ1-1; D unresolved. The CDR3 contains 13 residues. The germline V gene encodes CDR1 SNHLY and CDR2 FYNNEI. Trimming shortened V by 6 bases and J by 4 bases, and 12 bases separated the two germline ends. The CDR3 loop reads CASRQRTATEAFF. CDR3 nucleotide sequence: TGTGCCAGCAGACAGCGAACTGCCACTGAAGCTTTCTTT.

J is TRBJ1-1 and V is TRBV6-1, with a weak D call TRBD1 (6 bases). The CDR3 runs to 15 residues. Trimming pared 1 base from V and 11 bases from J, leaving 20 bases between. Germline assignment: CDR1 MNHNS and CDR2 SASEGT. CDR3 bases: TGTGCCAGCAGTGAAGAGGAGACAGGTCTTCAACGGGCTTTCTTT. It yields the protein CASSEEETGLQRAFF.

The CDR3 sequence: CASSRGSGVTNTGELFF. The CDR3 DNA is TGCGCCAGCAGCCGGGGGTCAGGGGTTACGAACACCGGGGAGCTGTTTTTT. V is TRBV4-3 and J is TRBJ2-2, with D possibly being TRBD1 (6 bases). Trimming removed 4 bases from V and 0 bases from J, with 15 bases in between. This CDR3 spans 17 amino acids. Germline values: CDR1 LGHNA, CDR2 YSLEER.

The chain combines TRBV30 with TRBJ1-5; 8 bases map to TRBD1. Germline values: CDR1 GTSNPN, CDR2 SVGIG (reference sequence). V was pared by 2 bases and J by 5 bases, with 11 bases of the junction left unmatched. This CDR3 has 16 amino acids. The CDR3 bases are TGTGCCTGGAGTCGAAGGGACAGGACGACTGATCAGCCCCAGCATTTT. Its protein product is CAWSRRDRTTDQPQHF.

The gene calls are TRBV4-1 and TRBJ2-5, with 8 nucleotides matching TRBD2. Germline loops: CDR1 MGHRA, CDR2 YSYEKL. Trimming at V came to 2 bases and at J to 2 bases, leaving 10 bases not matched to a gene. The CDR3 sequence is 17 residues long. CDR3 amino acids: CASSQTPPGGGQETQYF. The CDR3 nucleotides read TGCGCCAGCAGCCAAACTCCTCCGGGGGGGGGACAAGAGACCCAGTACTTC.

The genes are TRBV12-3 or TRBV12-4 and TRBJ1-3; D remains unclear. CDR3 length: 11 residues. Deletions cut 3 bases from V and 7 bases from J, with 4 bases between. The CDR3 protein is CASSFGNTIYF. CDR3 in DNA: TGTGCCAGCAGTTTTGGGAACACCATATATTTT.

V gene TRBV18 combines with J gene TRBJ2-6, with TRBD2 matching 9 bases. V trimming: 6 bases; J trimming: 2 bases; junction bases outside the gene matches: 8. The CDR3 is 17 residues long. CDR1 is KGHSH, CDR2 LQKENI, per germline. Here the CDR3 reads CASSPLSGGAGANVLTF. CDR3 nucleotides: TGTGCCAGCTCCCCCCTTAGCGGGGGAGCTGGGGCCAACGTCCTGACTTTC.

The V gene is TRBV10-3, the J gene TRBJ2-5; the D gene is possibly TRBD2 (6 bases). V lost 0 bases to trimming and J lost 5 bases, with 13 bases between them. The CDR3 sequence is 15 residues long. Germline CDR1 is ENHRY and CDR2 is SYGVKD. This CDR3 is CAISESTGAGETQYF. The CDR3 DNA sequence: TGTGCCATCAGTGAGTCGACCGGGGCGGGGGAGACCCAGTACTTC.